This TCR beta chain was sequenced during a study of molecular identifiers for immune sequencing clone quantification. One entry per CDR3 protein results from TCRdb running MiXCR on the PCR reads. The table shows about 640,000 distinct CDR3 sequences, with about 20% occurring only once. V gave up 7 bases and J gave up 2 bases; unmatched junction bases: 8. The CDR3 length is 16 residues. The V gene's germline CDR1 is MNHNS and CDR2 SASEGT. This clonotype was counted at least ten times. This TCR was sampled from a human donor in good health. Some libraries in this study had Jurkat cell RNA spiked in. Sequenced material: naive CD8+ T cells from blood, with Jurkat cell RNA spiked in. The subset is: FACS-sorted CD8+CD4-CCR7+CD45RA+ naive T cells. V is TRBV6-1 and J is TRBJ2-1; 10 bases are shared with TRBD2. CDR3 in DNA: TGTGCCAGCATTAACCGACTAGCGGGTACCTACAATGAGCAGTTCTTC. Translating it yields CASINRLAGTYNEQFF.